Below are 2 T cell receptor beta chains sequenced from a single sample in a study of post-analysis software for immune sequencing data. Findings and limits, study-wide: In patients, 4 to 6 TRBV segments were more frequent than in controls, with TRBV5-6, TRBV5-1 and TRBV20-1 among them.

These receptors lack a known antigen. Included in the TCR beta cDNA libraries were unique molecular identifiers. One entry per CDR3 protein, called by TCRdb with MiXCR from the PCR reads. The sample has roughly 570,000 distinct CDR3 sequences, around a third seen once. Sequenced sample: blood. The receptors originated from a girl aged 2-17 years with multiple sclerosis.

This clonotype was seen ten or more times. This chain links TRBV29-1 with TRBJ2-5; 9 bases agree with TRBD1. V lost 6 bases to trimming and J lost 11 bases; unmatched junction nucleotides: 16. The CDR3 extends over 14 amino acids. Per germline, CDR1 SQVTM and CDR2 ANQGSEA. CDR3 in DNA: TGCAGCGTCGAGGGGGGACAGGGATTCACTAGGCAGTACTTC. Protein: CSVEGGQGFTRQYF.

This clonotype has just a few counts. The rearrangement uses TRBV18 and TRBJ2-1; D is unclear. Looked up from germline, CDR1 is KGHSH and CDR2 is LQKENI. This CDR3 spans 14 amino acids. Trimming cost V 0 bases and J 7 bases, with 10 bases left between them. The CDR3, as DNA: TGTGCCAGCTCACCACCGACATTGGGAAATGAGCAGTTCTTC. It is translated as CASSPPTLGNEQFF.